A selection of T cell receptor beta chains follows, all from one sample in a study of vaccination effects on CD4 cells after COVID-19. Here immunoSEQ multiplex PCR was the method, and the copy in TCRdb shows in-frame clones only, minus some. This sample has about 45,000 clones, with 72% found just once. These receptors lack a known antigen. The starting material was CD4+ T cells from PBMCs cultured without peptide, obtained after COVID-19 vaccination. The receptors were gathered from a human donor who received a COVID-19 vaccine. Both conserved end residues are part of each CDR3. The D gene is left open where the match is weak. Some rows mark clone size as missing; the rest say once, few, many or name a class of expanded clone.

abundance: -; j_gene: TRBJ1-5; len: 12; v_gene: TRBV7-9; d_gene: -; CDR3aa: CATTEGNQPQHF; CDR3nt: TGTGCCACCACGGAGGGCAATCAGCCCCAGCATTTT
abundance: -; j_gene: TRBJ2-7; len: 18; v_gene: TRBV5-4; d_gene: TRBD2; CDR3aa: CASSLALGLAGESYEQYF; CDR3nt: TGTGCCAGCAGCTTGGCGTTGGGACTAGCGGGAGAATCCTACGAGCAGTACTTC
abundance: -; j_gene: TRBJ1-1; len: 15; v_gene: TRBV7-2; d_gene: -; CDR3aa: CASSVYGAMNTEAFF; CDR3nt: TGTGCCAGCAGCGTCTACGGAGCAATGAACACTGAAGCTTTCTTT
abundance: -; j_gene: TRBJ1-4; len: 14; v_gene: TRBV7-2; d_gene: -; CDR3aa: CASSLGGGLGKLFF; CDR3nt: TGTGCCAGCAGCTTAGGGGGGGGGCTAGGAAAACTGTTTTTT
abundance: -; j_gene: TRBJ2-5; len: 16; v_gene: TRBV10-3; d_gene: TRBD1; CDR3aa: CAISAGQGIGQETQYF; CDR3nt: TGTGCCATCAGTGCCGGACAGGGCATAGGACAAGAGACCCAGTACTTC
abundance: -; j_gene: TRBJ1-2; len: 11; v_gene: TRBV12-5; d_gene: -; CDR3aa: CASGLVNGYTF; CDR3nt: TGTGCTAGTGGTTTGGTTAATGGCTACACCTTC
abundance: once; j_gene: TRBJ2-3; len: 17; v_gene: TRBV9; d_gene: TRBD2; CDR3aa: CASSVARIAGGTDTQYF; CDR3nt: TGTGCCAGCAGCGTAGCTCGGATAGCGGGGGGGACAGATACGCAGTATTTT
abundance: once; j_gene: TRBJ2-7; len: 12; v_gene: TRBV19; d_gene: -; CDR3aa: CASSPSRNEQYF; CDR3nt: TGTGCCAGTAGCCCCTCTCGGAACGAGCAGTACTTC
abundance: -; j_gene: TRBJ2-3; len: 15; v_gene: TRBV10-3; d_gene: -; CDR3aa: CAISESERSGDTQYF; CDR3nt: TGTGCCATCAGTGAGTCTGAACGGTCCGGGGATACGCAGTATTTT
abundance: -; j_gene: TRBJ2-7; len: 15; v_gene: TRBV6-5; d_gene: -; CDR3aa: CASSYQDRTFNEQYF; CDR3nt: TGTGCCAGCAGTTACCAGGATCGGACATTCAACGAGCAGTACTTC
abundance: -; j_gene: TRBJ1-3; len: 16; v_gene: TRBV5-1; d_gene: -; CDR3aa: CASSLTHSGSGNTIYF; CDR3nt: TGCGCCAGCAGCTTGACGCACAGCGGCTCTGGAAACACCATATATTTT
abundance: -; j_gene: TRBJ2-3; len: 14; v_gene: TRBV9; d_gene: -; CDR3aa: CASSLSGDTDTQYF; CDR3nt: TGTGCCAGCAGCCTATCGGGAGACACAGATACGCAGTATTTT
abundance: -; j_gene: TRBJ2-5; len: 15; v_gene: TRBV5-1; d_gene: TRBD2; CDR3aa: CASARRAGGQETQYF; CDR3nt: TGCGCCAGCGCCAGGCGAGCGGGAGGCCAAGAGACCCAGTACTTC
abundance: -; j_gene: TRBJ2-3; len: 16; v_gene: TRBV5-1; d_gene: TRBD2; CDR3aa: CASSLMGLAGGDTQYF; CDR3nt: TGCGCCAGCAGCTTGATGGGACTAGCGGGAGGAGATACGCAGTATTTT
abundance: -; j_gene: TRBJ2-7; len: 12; v_gene: TRBV3-1/TRBV3-2; d_gene: -; CDR3aa: CASSQGAYEQYF; CDR3nt: TGTGCCAGCAGCCAAGGGGCCTACGAGCAGTACTTC
abundance: -; j_gene: TRBJ1-1; len: 12; v_gene: TRBV25-1; d_gene: -; CDR3aa: CASSRGETEAFF; CDR3nt: TGTGCCAGCTCCCGGGGGGAGACTGAAGCTTTCTTT
abundance: -; j_gene: TRBJ1-2; len: 11; v_gene: TRBV7-8; d_gene: -; CDR3aa: CASSLEYGYTF; CDR3nt: TGTGCCAGCAGCTTGGAATATGGCTACACCTTC
abundance: few; j_gene: TRBJ2-5; len: 15; v_gene: TRBV7-2; d_gene: -; CDR3aa: CASSLASVVGETQYF; CDR3nt: TGTGCCAGCAGCTTAGCGTCGGTGGTGGGGGAGACCCAGTACTTC
abundance: -; j_gene: TRBJ1-1; len: 13; v_gene: TRBV11-3; d_gene: -; CDR3aa: CASSQTVGTEAFF; CDR3nt: TGTGCCAGCAGCCAGACAGTGGGTACTGAAGCTTTCTTT
abundance: few; j_gene: TRBJ1-5; len: 16; v_gene: TRBV4-2; d_gene: TRBD1; CDR3aa: CASSRLGQGSNQPQHF; CDR3nt: TGTGCCAGCAGCCGGCTGGGACAGGGGAGCAATCAGCCCCAGCATTTT
abundance: -; j_gene: TRBJ1-2; len: 15; v_gene: TRBV7-9; d_gene: -; CDR3aa: CASSPLAREAGGYTF; CDR3nt: TGTGCCAGCAGCCCCCTAGCGCGAGAAGCGGGTGGCTACACCTTC
abundance: once; j_gene: TRBJ1-2; len: 14; v_gene: TRBV6-5; d_gene: TRBD1; CDR3aa: CASSTGDRVDGYTF; CDR3nt: TGTGCCAGCAGCACCGGGGACAGGGTGGACGGCTACACCTTC
abundance: -; j_gene: TRBJ1-6; len: 16; v_gene: TRBV10-3; d_gene: -; CDR3aa: CAISGGGGSYNSPLHF; CDR3nt: TGTGCCATCAGTGGTGGAGGGGGCTCCTATAATTCACCCCTCCACTTT
abundance: few; j_gene: TRBJ1-3; len: 11; v_gene: TRBV6-6; d_gene: -; CDR3aa: CASQRGATIYF; CDR3nt: TGTGCCAGCCAAAGAGGGGCTACCATATATTTT
abundance: -; j_gene: TRBJ2-1; len: 17; v_gene: TRBV18; d_gene: TRBD1; CDR3aa: CASSPVGTGLSYNEQFF; CDR3nt: TGTGCCAGCTCACCCGTCGGGACAGGGTTGTCCTACAATGAGCAGTTCTTC
abundance: -; j_gene: TRBJ2-7; len: 16; v_gene: TRBV5-4; d_gene: TRBD1; CDR3aa: CASSFGAGTGGIEQYF; CDR3nt: TGTGCCAGCAGCTTTGGAGCCGGGACAGGGGGAATCGAGCAGTACTTC
abundance: -; j_gene: TRBJ2-1; len: 12; v_gene: TRBV5-1; d_gene: -; CDR3aa: CASSLAIGVQFF; CDR3nt: TGCGCCAGCAGCTTGGCGATTGGGGTGCAGTTCTTC
abundance: -; j_gene: TRBJ2-7; len: 15; v_gene: TRBV5-1; d_gene: -; CDR3aa: CASTPRQDASYEQYF; CDR3nt: TGCGCCAGCACCCCGCGACAGGACGCCTCCTACGAGCAGTACTTC